The text below deals with one TCR beta chain. Its antigen is still unknown. TCRdb re-called the 5' RACE reads, yielding one record per CDR3 amino acid sequence without DNA. The sample holds a few hundred thousand distinct CDR3 sequences. The data were obtained in a study of T cells expressing NK-cell markers. Across the study: The study sequenced eight donors, seven HCMV-seropositive and one seronegative.

Study results and limitations: NKG2C+ dominant clonotypes from 5 to 7 donors made up about 1.0-8% of CD8+ T cells. There remained a lack of clarity about HCMV specificity of expanded NKG2C+ T cell clones.

Germline V gives CDR1 DFQATT, CDR2 SNEGSKA (reference sequence). This CDR3 contains 13 residues. The sequence came from a man aged 18-70 years in good health. The chain employs TRBV20-1 and TRBJ2-7. What was sequenced was blood T cells: a sorted CD56 or NKG2C T cell subset, CD4+ or CD8+ T cells, or bulk PBMC T cells (not recorded which). The CDR3 here is CSARGLFLEEQYF.